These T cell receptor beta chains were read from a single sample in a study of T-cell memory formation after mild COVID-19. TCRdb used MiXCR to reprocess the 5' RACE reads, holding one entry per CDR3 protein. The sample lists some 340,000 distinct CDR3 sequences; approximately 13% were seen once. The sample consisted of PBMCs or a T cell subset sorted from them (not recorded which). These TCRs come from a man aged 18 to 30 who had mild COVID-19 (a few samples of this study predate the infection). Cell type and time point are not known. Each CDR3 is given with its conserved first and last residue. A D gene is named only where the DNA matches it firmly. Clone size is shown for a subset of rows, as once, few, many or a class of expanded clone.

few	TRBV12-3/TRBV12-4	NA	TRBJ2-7	TGTGCCAGCAGACCGGGAGTCCCCCCGGGGGAGCAGTACTTC	CASRPGVPPGEQYF
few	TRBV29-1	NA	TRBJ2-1	TGCAGCGTTGCTAGTGAGGGGGTTAATGAGCAGTTCTTC	CSVASEGVNEQFF
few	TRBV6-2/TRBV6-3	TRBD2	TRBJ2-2	TGTGCCAGCAGACCTCGGGCGGGGGGCCTGAACACCGGGGAGCTGTTTTTT	CASRPRAGGLNTGELFF
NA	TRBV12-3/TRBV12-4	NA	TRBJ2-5	TGTGCCAGCAGTCCTCTACTAGGGCAAGAGACCCAGTACTTC	CASSPLLGQETQYF
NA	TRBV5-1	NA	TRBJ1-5	TGCGCCAGCAGCTTCGACGGTTATAGCAATCAGCCCCAGCATTTT	CASSFDGYSNQPQHF
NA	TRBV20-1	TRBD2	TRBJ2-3	TGCAGAGGAGGGACGGGACTAGCGGGGGGCGGGGATACGCAGTATTTT	CRGGTGLAGGGDTQYF
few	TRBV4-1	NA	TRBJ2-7	TGCGCCAGCAGCCAAGTGGGTTCAGGGCCCTACGAGCAGTACTTC	CASSQVGSGPYEQYF
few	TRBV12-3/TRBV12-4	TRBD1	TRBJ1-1	TGTGCCAGCAGTTTGGGCAGGGGGACGGGCACTGAAGCTTTCTTT	CASSLGRGTGTEAFF
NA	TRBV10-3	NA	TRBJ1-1	TGTGCCATCAGTGAGTTCCTTAGTGGTGACACTGAAGCTTTCTTT	CAISEFLSGDTEAFF
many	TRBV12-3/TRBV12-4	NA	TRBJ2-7	TGTGCCAGCAGCTCGTCCGGCTACGAGCAGTACTTC	CASSSSGYEQYF
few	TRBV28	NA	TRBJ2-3	TGTGCCACCAGCAAAGGGGGGCACCGCGGAACAGATACGCAGTATTTT	CATSKGGHRGTDTQYF
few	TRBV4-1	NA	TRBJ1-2	TGCGCCAGCAGCCAAGATCCCGCAGGGAACTATGGCTACACCTTC	CASSQDPAGNYGYTF
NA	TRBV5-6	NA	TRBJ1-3	TGTGCCAGCAGCTCGGACCTCGACAGGGGAAACACCATATATTTT	CASSSDLDRGNTIYF
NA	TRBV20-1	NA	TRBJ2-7	TGCAGTGCTAGGGACAGCCTACGAAGGGACTACGAGCAGTACTTC	CSARDSLRRDYEQYF
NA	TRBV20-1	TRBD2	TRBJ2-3	TGCAGTGCGGCTAGCGGGAGAGGGGATACGCAGTATTTT	CSAASGRGDTQYF
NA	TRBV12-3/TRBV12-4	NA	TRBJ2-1	TGTGCCAGCAGACAACAAGCGGGCGACTCCAATGAGCAGTTCTTC	CASRQQAGDSNEQFF
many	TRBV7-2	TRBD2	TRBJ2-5	TGTGCCAGCAGCAGAGGGGGGACTAGCGGGGTTCCCGGATACTTC	CASSRGGTSGVPGYF
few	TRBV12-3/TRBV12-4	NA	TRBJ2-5	TGTGCCAGCAGTTTCGAGATGAGGTGGGAGACCCAGTACTTC	CASSFEMRWETQYF
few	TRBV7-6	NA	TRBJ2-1	TGTGCCAGCAGCTTAGCTCCAGGGGATGAGCAGTTCTTC	CASSLAPGDEQFF
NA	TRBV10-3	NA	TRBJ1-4	TGTGCCATCAGTGAGGCCGCCGAAAAACTGTTTTTT	CAISEAAEKLFF
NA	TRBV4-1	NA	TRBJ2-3	TGCGCCAGCAGCCAAGAGACATATACGCAGTATTTT	CASSQETYTQYF
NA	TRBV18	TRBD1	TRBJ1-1	TGTGCCAGCTCACCGTTCTCTCCCGGGACAGGGATGAACACTGAAGCTTTCTTT	CASSPFSPGTGMNTEAFF
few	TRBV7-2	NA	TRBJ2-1	TGTGCCAGCAGCTTCCCCCCAAGCGCTCAGTTCTTC	CASSFPPSAQFF
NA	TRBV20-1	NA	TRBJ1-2	TGCAGTGCTAGAGATCAAGGGGAGATCTTCTATGGCTACACCTTC	CSARDQGEIFYGYTF
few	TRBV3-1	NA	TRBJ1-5	TGTGCCAGCAGCTACCGGGGACCAGATCAGCCCCAGCATTTT	CASSYRGPDQPQHF
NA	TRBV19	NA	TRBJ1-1	TGTGCCAGTAGTGGCCCAGGTTCCGTGACGGACACTGAAGCTTTCTTT	CASSGPGSVTDTEAFF
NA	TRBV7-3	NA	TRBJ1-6	TGTGCCAGCAGCTTTGGCAGGGAGGATTCACCCCTCCACTTT	CASSFGREDSPLHF
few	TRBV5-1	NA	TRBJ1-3	TGCGCCAGCAGCTTCGGCGGGCCTGGAAACACCATATATTTT	CASSFGGPGNTIYF
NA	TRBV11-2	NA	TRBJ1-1	TGTGCCAGCAGCTTAGATAGCACAGCAACTCGAGCTTTCTTT	CASSLDSTATRAFF
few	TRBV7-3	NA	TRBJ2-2	TGTGCCAGCAGCTTAAACGGGGTCACCGGGGAGCTGTTTTTT	CASSLNGVTGELFF
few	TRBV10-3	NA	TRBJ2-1	TGTGCCATCAGTGAAGAGGGTAGCTCCTACAATGAGCAGTTCTTC	CAISEEGSSYNEQFF
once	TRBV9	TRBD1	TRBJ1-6	TGTGCCAGCAGCTACCGGGACAGGGTCGGCTCACCCCTCCACTTT	CASSYRDRVGSPLHF
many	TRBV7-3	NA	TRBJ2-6	TGTGCCAGCAGCCTGACAGGGAGGGGGGCCAACGTCCTGACTTTC	CASSLTGRGANVLTF
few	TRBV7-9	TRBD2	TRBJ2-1	TGTGCCAGCAGCTTCACCCGGACTAGTGGCAATGAGCAGTTCTTC	CASSFTRTSGNEQFF
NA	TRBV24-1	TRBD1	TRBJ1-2	TGTGCCACCAGTGGGCCCGGACAGGTTGGTGGCTACACCTTC	CATSGPGQVGGYTF